The 5 T cell receptor beta chains in this list originate from one sample, sequenced in a study of CD8 T cells in Susac syndrome. After extraction with the RNeasy kit, roughly 0.45 to 1 ug of the RNA was reverse transcribed using random hexamers. Each CDR3 protein is one row after TCRdb ran MiXCR on the immunoSEQ multiplex PCR reads. The data hold roughly 100,000 distinct CDR3 sequences, with 90% to 95% observed a single time. The material sequenced was CD4+ T cells from PBMCs. The receptor source for this set is a human donor with Susac syndrome.

V is TRBV30 and J is TRBJ1-2; 7 positions match TRBD1. This CDR3 region has 15 residues. With 8 bases clipped from V and 4 bases from J, the junction kept 16 bases outside the gene matches. The germline CDR1 and CDR2 sequences are GTSNPN and SVGIG (reference sequence). This chain's CDR3 is CAARDSVLLGYGYTF. For the CDR3, the DNA is TGTGCCGCCCGGGACAGTGTACTTCTGGGCTATGGCTACACCTTC.

This clonotype was seen more than once but under ten times. The rearrangement uses TRBV28 and TRBJ2-5, with a tentative D call TRBD2 (5 bases). In germline, CDR1 is MDHEN, CDR2 SYDVKM. The CDR3 is 13 residues long. Trimming stripped 6 bases from V and 2 bases from J, with 10 bases between. CDR3 amino acids: CASRPPGQETQYF. The CDR3 DNA sequence: TGTGCCAGCAGGCCGCCGGGACAAGAGACCCAGTACTTC.

This sequence joins TRBV4-1 and TRBJ2-1, with 9 bases aligning to TRBD2. The germline gives CDR1 MGHRA, CDR2 YSYEKL. The V gene end was trimmed by 5 bases and the J gene end by 1 base; junction bases not matched to a gene: 0. The CDR3 is made up of 14 amino acids. The CDR3 DNA sequence: TGCGCCAGCAGCGCGGGGGGGTCCTACAATGAGCAGTTCTTC. This translates into CASSAGGSYNEQFF.

V usage is TRBV7-9 and J usage is TRBJ2-1, with 11 nucleotides matching TRBD2. The CDR3 sequence is 14 residues long. The germline CDR1 and CDR2 sequences are SEHNR and FQNEAQ (reference sequence). The junction had 2 bases not matched to a gene; V was cut back by 4 bases and J by 6 bases. CDR3 in amino acids: CASSSGTSGNEQFF. The CDR3 DNA follows: TGTGCCAGCAGCTCCGGGACTAGCGGCAATGAGCAGTTCTTC. The full variable domain, rest sourced from reference TRBV7-9 and TRBJ2-1, is DTGVSQNPRHKITKRGQNVTFRCDPISEHNRLYWYRQTLGQGPEFLTYFQNEAQLEKSRLLSDRFSAERPKGSFSTLEIQRTEQGDSAMYLCASSSGTSGNEQFFGPGTRLTVL.

The sample holds one count of this clonotype. J is TRBJ2-7 and V is TRBV19, with 8 bases matching TRBD1. CDR3 length: 15 amino acids. Germline CDR1 reads LNHDA; CDR2 reads SQIVND (reference sequence). The trim removed 1 base at V and 2 bases at J, leaving 4 bases unmatched. The CDR3 bases are TGTGCCAGTAGTATAGGACCGGGACAGGCCTACGAGCAGTACTTC. Translation gives CASSIGPGQAYEQYF.